This entry lists 29 T cell receptor beta chains sequenced from one sample in a study of blood T cell repertoires in COVID-19. Profiling relied on immunoSEQ multiplex PCR, and the TCRdb table lists in-frame clones only, not all of them. Of 400,000 or so clones listed, about nine tenths were seen once; the top ten hold about 1.4%. The material sequenced was peripheral blood. The receptors come from a middle-aged woman with COVID-19, enrolled during active disease.

The CDR3 loop reads CASRRTSGTYEQYF. The CDR3 coding sequence is TGTGCCAGTAGAAGGACTAGCGGTACGTACGAGCAGTACTTC. The chain employs TRBV19 and TRBJ2-7, with 10 positions matching TRBD2. Unmatched junction bases numbered 6, after V lost 6 bases and J lost 4 bases. This CDR3 has 14 amino acids. CDR1 is LNHDA, CDR2 SQIVND, per germline (reference sequence).

The chain combines TRBV6-5 with TRBJ1-1, with D unresolved. Germline V CDR1 and CDR2: MNHEY, SVGAGI. The V gene lost 2 bases and the J gene lost 6 bases, with 7 bases spanning the gap. The CDR3 totals 12 residues. CDR3: CASSYRGAEAFF. In nucleotides, the CDR3 is TGTGCCAGCAGTTACAGAGGAGCTGAAGCTTTCTTT.

This sequence joins TRBV11-2 and TRBJ1-5, with 9 bases that match TRBD1. Germline V gene lookup returns CDR1 SGHAT and CDR2 FQNNGV. Trimming removed 5 bases from V and 4 bases from J; junction bases left unmatched: 6. CDR3 length: 15 residues. CDR3 sequence (DNA): TGTGCCAGCAGCATCTCCGGGACAGGGAATCAGCCCCAGCATTTT. The encoded protein is CASSISGTGNQPQHF.

The CDR3 nucleotides are TGTGCCATCAGTGAGTCCAGAACAGGGGGCCGTCGGGGTAGTCAGCCCCAGCATTTT. Its translation is CAISESRTGGRRGSQPQHF. This chain uses TRBV10-3 with TRBJ1-5; TRBD1 matches 9 bases. J lost 6 bases, V lost 0 bases, and 15 bases had no gene match. Looked up from germline, CDR1 is ENHRY and CDR2 is SYGVKD. The CDR3 has 19 amino acids.

This rearrangement joins TRBV4-3 to TRBJ1-1; a possible D gene is TRBD1 (5 bases). CDR3 length equals 13 residues. Germline assignment: CDR1 LGHNA and CDR2 YSLEER. V lost 1 base to trimming and J lost 4 bases, with 7 bases between them. CDR3 region: CASSQGRVTEAFF. The DNA for the CDR3 is TGCGCCAGCAGCCAAGGCAGGGTCACTGAAGCTTTCTTT.

The rearrangement uses TRBV5-1 and TRBJ1-4, with a tentative D call TRBD1 (5 bases). V lost 4 bases to trimming and J lost 3 bases, with 16 bases between them. The CDR3 loop spans 16 amino acids. The germline gives CDR1 SGHRS, CDR2 YFSETQ. CDR3 DNA sequence: TGCGCCAGCAGCCCGGAAGGGGTTCCTCCTAATGAAAAACTGTTTTTT. This translates into CASSPEGVPPNEKLFF.

The gene calls are TRBV2 and TRBJ2-1, with 9 bases aligning to TRBD2. Germline lookup yields CDR1 SNHLY and CDR2 FYNNEI. The CDR3 totals 13 residues. V lost 5 bases to trimming and J lost 5 bases; unmatched junction nucleotides: 1. The CDR3 DNA is TGTGCCAGCAGTAGCGGGAGGAACAATGAGCAGTTCTTC. Translated: CASSSGRNNEQFF. Full variable domain (remainder filled in from reference TRBV2 and TRBJ2-1): EPEVTQTPSHQVTQMGQEVILRCVPISNHLYFYWYRQILGQKVEFLVSFYNNEISEKSEIFDDQFSVERPDGSNFTLKIRSTKLEDSAMYFCASSSGRNNEQFFGPGTRLTVL.

J is TRBJ1-5 and V is TRBV4-1, with D maybe TRBD1 (6 bases). Germline CDR1 and CDR2: MGHRA and YSYEKL. The CDR3 is 17 residues long. Trimming took off 4 bases at V and 2 bases at J, with 18 bases between the two ends. In DNA form, the CDR3 reads TGCGCCAGCAGCCCCCGCGAAGGGACAAAAGGCAATCAGCCCCAGCATTTT. Translating gives CASSPREGTKGNQPQHF.

The chain is built from TRBV7-6 and TRBJ2-2; TRBD2 matches at 13 bases. The V gene's germline CDR1 is SGHVS and CDR2 FNYEAQ. The CDR3 loop spans 15 amino acids. The J segment lost 5 bases and the V segment lost 5 bases, leaving 2 bases of the junction unmatched. The CDR3 is CASSQTSGGTGELFF. The CDR3 DNA is TGTGCCAGCAGCCAGACTAGCGGGGGGACCGGGGAGCTGTTTTTT. Full variable domain (missing parts from reference TRBV7-6 and TRBJ2-2): GAGVSQSPRYKVTKRGQDVALRCDPISGHVSLYWYRQALGQGPEFLTYFNYEAQQDKSGLPNDRFSAERPEGSISTLTIQRTEQRDSAMYRCASSQTSGGTGELFFGEGSRLTVL.

The chain carries TRBV28 and TRBJ2-7; 8 nucleotides align to TRBD1. This CDR3 contains 16 residues. CDR1 and CDR2 from the germline V gene are MDHEN and SYDVKM. Trimming took 6 bases from V and 4 from J; bases not matched to a gene: 14. The CDR3 reads CASSLPRDRRYYEQYF. The CDR3 DNA is TGTGCCAGCAGCTTGCCCCGGGACAGGAGATATTACGAGCAGTACTTC.

This clone was counted a single time. This chain joins TRBV9 and TRBJ1-4; D not resolved. Deletions cut 0 bases from V and 8 bases from J, with 8 bases between. Germline lookup yields CDR1 SGDLS and CDR2 YYNGEE. There are 13 residues in the CDR3. In DNA form, the CDR3 reads TGTGCCAGCAGCGTAGCCCCAGCGGAAAAACTGTTTTTT. Protein: CASSVAPAEKLFF.

V and J are TRBV7-2 and TRBJ2-2; D is perhaps TRBD2 (7 bases). The CDR3 runs to 16 residues. The V end lost 4 bases, the J end lost 4 bases, and 16 bases lay between the germline ends. Looked up from germline, CDR1 is SGHTA and CDR2 is FQGNSA. The CDR3 DNA reads TGTGCCAGCAGCTCCCCGGGGGGCGCGGTCACCGGGGAGCTGTTTTTT. Its translation is CASSSPGGAVTGELFF.

The CDR3 sequence is CASSLSGREAFF. CDR3 coding DNA: TGTGCCAGCAGTTTAAGTGGGAGGGAAGCTTTCTTT. The chain recombines TRBV28 with TRBJ1-1; no reliable D call. Germline values: CDR1 MDHEN, CDR2 SYDVKM. Deletions cut 2 bases from V and 8 bases from J, with 9 bases between. The CDR3 is 12 residues long.

The chain uses TRBV6-6 and TRBJ1-5; 7 bases fit TRBD1. Trimming cost V 5 bases and J 3 bases; bases outside gene matches: 7. Germline V CDR1 and CDR2: MNHNY, SVGAGI (reference sequence). The CDR3 extends over 15 amino acids. The CDR3 sequence is CASSRDRAINQPQHF. The CDR3 DNA reads TGTGCCAGCAGTAGAGACAGGGCAATCAATCAGCCCCAGCATTTT.

This clone was detected ten times or more. The chain employs TRBV2 and TRBJ2-7; the match to TRBD2 covers 10 bases. CDR1 SNHLY and CDR2 FYNNEI come from the germline V gene. CDR3 size: 16 residues. V dropped 8 bases and J dropped 3; count of bases not matched to a gene: 13. This CDR3 reads CASEKGGLAGDYEQYF. CDR3 sequence (DNA): TGTGCCAGCGAAAAGGGGGGGCTAGCGGGAGACTACGAGCAGTACTTC.

This rearrangement joins TRBV5-1 to TRBJ1-5; the D gene is possibly TRBD1 (6 bases). Germline CDR1 is SGHRS and CDR2 is YFSETQ. V shed 0 bases and J shed 4 bases, with 11 bases lying between them. The CDR3 runs 15 residues. In DNA, the CDR3 is TGCGCCAGCAGCTTGGGCGGACAGCCAAATCAGCCCCAGCATTTT. Its protein is CASSLGGQPNQPQHF.

This chain connects TRBV9 to TRBJ1-2, with 10 nucleotides matching TRBD1. The CDR3 covers 13 residues. V was pared by 2 bases and J by 6 bases, with 1 base of the junction left unmatched. Germline assignment: CDR1 SGDLS and CDR2 YYNGEE. The CDR3 DNA sequence: TGTGCCAGCAGCGTGACAGGGGGCGATGGCTACACCTTC. This codes for CASSVTGGDGYTF. Full variable domain (remainder filled in from reference TRBV9 and TRBJ1-2): DSGVTQTPKHLITATGQRVTLRCSPRSGDLSVYWYQQSLDQGLQFLIQYYNGEERAKGNILERFSAQQFPDLHSELNLSSLELGDSALYFCASSVTGGDGYTFGSGTRLTVV.

The gene calls are TRBV4-3 and TRBJ2-2; 11 positions match TRBD1. The germline V gene has CDR1 LGHNA and CDR2 YSLEER. With 3 bases clipped from V and 4 bases from J, the junction kept 10 bases outside the gene matches. This CDR3 has 18 residues. The CDR3, as DNA: TGCGCCAGCAGCCAGGGTTCTCGCGGGACAGGGGGCACCGGGGAGCTGTTTTTT. Its translation is CASSQGSRGTGGTGELFF.

V and J are TRBV19 and TRBJ1-3; perhaps TRBD1 as D (6 bases). There are 14 residues in the CDR3. V lost 5 bases and J 4 bases, leaving 12 bases between the germline ends. The germline CDR1 and CDR2 sequences are LNHDA and SQIVND (reference sequence). CDR3 nucleotides: TGTGCCAGTAGTTCGCCAGGGGAAGGAAACACCATATATTTT. Protein product: CASSSPGEGNTIYF.

This chain uses TRBV6-6 with TRBJ1-1, with 7 bases aligning to TRBD1. V was pared by 2 bases and J by 1 base, with 7 bases of the junction left unmatched. CDR1 and CDR2 from the germline V gene are MNHNY and SVGAGI (reference sequence). This CDR3 is 16 amino acids long. CDR3 loop: CASSYETGAKNTEAFF. CDR3 nucleotide sequence: TGTGCCAGCAGTTACGAAACAGGGGCCAAGAACACTGAAGCTTTCTTT.

V and J are TRBV7-2 and TRBJ1-5; no clear D. CDR3 length: 13 residues. Germline V gene sequence: CDR1 SGHTA, CDR2 FQGNSA. Trimming removed 1 base at V and 7 bases at J, with 8 bases between. Here the CDR3 reads CASSLGPQQPQHF. The CDR3 DNA is TGTGCCAGCAGCTTAGGGCCACAACAGCCCCAGCATTTT.

The chain is built from TRBV7-6 and TRBJ2-1; the D gene is possibly TRBD2 (5 bases). Per germline, CDR1 SGHVS and CDR2 FNYEAQ. This CDR3 region has 15 residues. The germline V and J ends were trimmed by 4 bases and 5 bases, with 15 bases remaining between them. In DNA form, the CDR3 reads TGTGCCAGCAGCTCTGCTAGCCTAATCAACAATGAGCAGTTCTTC. Protein sequence: CASSSASLINNEQFF.

This chain links TRBV14 with TRBJ2-2; tentative D call: TRBD1 (6 bases). The V end was cut by 0 bases, the J end by 1 base, with 12 bases between. CDR1 and CDR2 (germline): SGHDN, FVKESK. This CDR3 region has 17 residues. Here the CDR3 reads CASSQDGWGQNTGELFF. As DNA, the CDR3 is TGTGCCAGCAGCCAAGATGGCTGGGGACAGAACACCGGGGAGCTGTTTTTT.

CDR3 nucleotide sequence: TGTGCCAGCACCTTAGCGGGGGAAGACAATGAGCAGTTCTTC. Translated, it gives CASTLAGEDNEQFF. V is TRBV28 and J is TRBJ2-1; 9 bases are a match to TRBD2. The CDR3 is 14 amino acids. Per germline, CDR1 MDHEN and CDR2 SYDVKM. With 7 bases clipped from V and 5 bases from J, the junction kept 6 bases outside the gene matches.

This rearrangement joins TRBV9 to TRBJ2-5, with D possibly matching TRBD1 (5 bases). CDR1 and CDR2 from the germline V gene are SGDLS and YYNGEE. The CDR3 consists of 15 residues. Trimming left V 0 bases short and J 3 bases short, with 12 bases between. DNA of the CDR3: TGTGCCAGCAGCGTAGATGGTGGCAGGGAAGAGACCCAGTACTTC. Amino acids: CASSVDGGREETQYF.

This clone occurred many times. The sample has other DNA sequences that encode this CDR3 too. The chain links TRBV6-1 to TRBJ2-5, with 12 bases aligning to TRBD2. The CDR3 loop spans 15 amino acids. The junction had 0 bases not matched to a gene; V was cut back by 2 bases and J by 2 bases. Germline loops: CDR1 MNHNS, CDR2 SASEGT. The CDR3 region is CASSELAGGQETQYF. The CDR3 region has the DNA TGTGCCAGCAGTGAACTAGCGGGGGGGCAAGAGACCCAGTACTTC.

V and J are TRBV28 and TRBJ1-1; D perhaps matches TRBD1 (6 bases). This CDR3 has 14 amino acids. Trimming shortened V by 5 bases and J by 10 bases, and 20 bases separated the two germline ends. CDR1 and CDR2 from the germline V gene are MDHEN and SYDVKM. The CDR3 spells CASSSLGAQGGAFF. The CDR3 region has the DNA TGTGCCAGCAGTAGCTTGGGGGCGCAAGGAGGAGCTTTCTTT.

This chain uses TRBV20-1 with TRBJ1-2; D not resolved. There are 10 residues in the CDR3. Deletions cut 3 bases from V and 8 bases from J, with 7 bases between. Germline V gene data show CDR1 as DFQATT and CDR2 as SNEGSKA (reference sequence). In nucleotides, the CDR3 is TGCAGTGCTAGGCGGGAAGGCTACACCTTC. This sequence encodes CSARREGYTF.

The chain employs TRBV28 and TRBJ1-3; a possible D gene is TRBD1 (5 bases). Germline loops: CDR1 MDHEN, CDR2 SYDVKM. The CDR3 extends over 16 amino acids. V shed 7 bases and J shed 0 bases, with 16 bases lying between them. The CDR3 coding sequence is TGTGCCAGCATCCCATCGGGGGGTAGCTCTGGAAACACCATATATTTT. Translating it yields CASIPSGGSSGNTIYF. Based on the CDR3 plus reference TRBV28 and TRBJ1-3, the full variable domain is DVKVTQSSRYLVKRTGEKVFLECVQDMDHENMFWYRQDPGLGLRLIYFSYDVKMKEKGDIPEGYSVSREKKERFSLILESASTNQTSMYLCASIPSGGSSGNTIYFGEGSWLTVV.